A single sample gave rise to the 22 T cell receptor beta chains below, sequenced in a study of stem cell transplantation in POMP-related autoinflammatory disease. Produced via immunoSEQ multiplex PCR; TCRdb's table is partial and in-frame only. The table lists roughly 8,500 clones, about 89% of them singletons. No antigen has been assigned to these receptors. Overall study findings and caveats: In patients with PRAID, every analyzed T-cell subset tended to show lower diversity and higher clonality. In PRAID patients, the number of distinct TRB V-J gene pairings was restricted.

The sample in question was CD8+ T cells from PBMCs, obtained before stem cell transplantation. Source of these receptors: a human donor with POMP-related autoinflammation and immune dysregulation (PRAID).

V usage is TRBV1 and J usage is TRBJ1-1. TRBV1 is annotated as a pseudogene. The length of the CDR3 is 12 residues. CDR3 in DNA: TGCGCCAGCAGCCGGGGGGCCTCTGAAGCTTTCTTT. Translation: CASSRGASEAFF.

The chain has TRBV19 and TRBJ1-1; no firm D call. Between the trimmed V and J ends, which lost 5 bases and 11 bases, there was a span of 12 bases. The CDR3 loop spans 11 amino acids. Germline V CDR1 and CDR2: LNHDA, SQIVND (reference sequence). CDR3 sequence: CASSFNHLAFF. The DNA for the CDR3 is TGTGCCAGTAGTTTTAACCACTTGGCTTTCTTT.

The chain is built from TRBV4-1 and TRBJ2-6; maybe TRBD2 (5 bases). V was clipped by 3 bases and J by 0 bases, with 9 bases between them. Germline values: CDR1 MGHRA, CDR2 YSYEKL. The CDR3 spans 16 residues. In DNA, the CDR3 is TGCGCCAGCAGCCACATAGGGAGCTCTGGGGCCAACGTCCTGACTTTC. This encodes CASSHIGSSGANVLTF.

The J gene is TRBJ1-1, the V gene TRBV28; D call uncertain. The CDR3 extends over 14 amino acids. CDR1 and CDR2 from the germline V gene are MDHEN and SYDVKM. V was cut by 3 bases and J by 5 bases, with 13 bases left in between. The CDR3 DNA reads TGTGCCAGCAGTTTTGGTAAAAGATCAACTGAAGCTTTCTTT. Translation gives CASSFGKRSTEAFF. The variable domain in full, completed from reference TRBV28 and TRBJ1-1, reads DVKVTQSSRYLVKRTGEKVFLECVQDMDHENMFWYRQDPGLGLRLIYFSYDVKMKEKGDIPEGYSVSREKKERFSLILESASTNQTSMYLCASSFGKRSTEAFFGQGTRLTVV.

The rearrangement joins TRBV19 to TRBJ1-1, with TRBD1 as a possible D gene (6 bases). CDR1 LNHDA and CDR2 SQIVND come from the germline V gene (reference sequence). The CDR3 contains 17 residues. Trimming removed 7 bases from V and 0 bases from J, with 21 bases in between. For the CDR3, the DNA is TGTGCCAGTACCTATGGGGGGCCCGATTATTTGAACACTGAAGCTTTCTTT. It is translated as CASTYGGPDYLNTEAFF.

The J gene is TRBJ1-2, the V gene TRBV2; 7 positions match TRBD1. The V gene end was trimmed by 0 bases and the J gene end by 6 bases; junction bases not matched to a gene: 4. The CDR3 runs 14 residues. In germline, CDR1 is SNHLY, CDR2 FYNNEI. Here the CDR3 DNA reads TGTGCCAGCAGTGAAGCCCAGGGGGGGAATGGCTACACCTTC. Translating it yields CASSEAQGGNGYTF.

This clone appeared a few times. This rearrangement joins TRBV4-1 to TRBJ1-5; 7 nucleotides agree with TRBD1. From germline, CDR1 is MGHRA and CDR2 YSYEKL. After removal of 3 bases from V and 2 bases from J, the junction contained 7 bases not matched to a gene. There are 16 residues in the CDR3. CDR3 protein: CASSQTTGSRNQPQHF. CDR3 in DNA: TGCGCCAGCAGCCAGACGACAGGGTCTCGCAATCAGCCCCAGCATTTT.

This clone was seen a single time. V is TRBV13 and J is TRBJ1-1; D call uncertain. This CDR3 region has 18 residues. The germline V gene encodes CDR1 PRHDT and CDR2 FYEKMQ (reference sequence). With 0 bases removed from V and 1 base from J, the gap between germline ends came to 18 bases. The CDR3 region is CASSLGPQAVVWNTEAFF. The CDR3 bases are TGTGCCAGCAGCTTAGGCCCCCAGGCGGTAGTTTGGAACACTGAAGCTTTCTTT.

The chain employs TRBV27 and TRBJ2-7, with D unclear. Germline V gene data show CDR1 as MNHEY and CDR2 as SMNVEV (reference sequence). Trimming removed 4 bases from V and 1 base from J, with 11 bases in between. The CDR3 extends over 14 amino acids. The CDR3 is CASSSSGLSYEQYF. The CDR3 DNA follows: TGTGCCAGCAGTTCCTCGGGCCTTTCCTACGAGCAGTACTTC.

Of note for this clone: The junction does not match germline at one end; this may be a read error. The rearrangement joins TRBV7-8 to TRBJ2-7, with 12 bases aligning to TRBD2. The CDR3 consists of 17 residues. Germline values: CDR1 SGHVS, CDR2 FQNEAQ. CDR3 amino acids: CASSVARLAGVTYEQYF. The CDR3 DNA reads as TGTGCCAGCAGCGTAGCAAGACTAGCGGGAGTAACCTACGAGCAGTACTTC.

The chain uses TRBV6-5 and TRBJ2-3; TRBD2 matches 11 bases. CDR3 length: 16 amino acids. Losses at the gene ends were 0 bases for V and 4 bases for J; bases not matched to a gene: 3. Germline V gives CDR1 MNHEY, CDR2 SVGAGI. CDR3: CASSYSPGLAADTQYF. In DNA form, the CDR3 reads TGTGCCAGCAGTTACTCCCCGGGACTAGCGGCAGATACGCAGTATTTT.

The J gene is TRBJ2-7, the V gene TRBV7-2; no clear D gene. Trimming removed 4 bases at V and 3 bases at J, with 13 bases between. The CDR3 runs 14 residues. The germline V gene encodes CDR1 SGHTA and CDR2 FQGNSA. For the CDR3, the DNA is TGTGCCAGCAGCTACCTCACCGGGTTCTACGAGCAGTACTTC. The encoded protein is CASSYLTGFYEQYF.

The rearrangement joins TRBV2 to TRBJ2-7; D is unclear. The CDR3 length is 15 residues. V lost 1 base and J 0 bases, leaving 10 bases between the germline ends. CDR1 SNHLY and CDR2 FYNNEI come from the germline V gene. The CDR3 spells CASSEGVSRSYEQYF. The CDR3 DNA reads as TGTGCCAGCAGTGAAGGAGTCAGTCGCTCCTACGAGCAGTACTTC.

The V call is TRBV19, the J call TRBJ2-1; a weak D match, TRBD2 (5 bases). Germline V gene data show CDR1 as LNHDA and CDR2 as SQIVND (reference sequence). The V end was cut by 10 bases, the J end by 0 bases, with 16 bases between. The CDR3 loop spans 15 amino acids. This CDR3 is CATSPLAVSYNEQFF. DNA for the CDR3: TGTGCCACAAGTCCTCTAGCCGTCTCCTACAATGAGCAGTTCTTC.

The V and J genes are TRBV2 and TRBJ2-1; D is unresolved. This CDR3 region has 12 residues. Trimming left V 5 bases short and J 4 bases short, with 6 bases between. Germline loops: CDR1 SNHLY, CDR2 FYNNEI. The CDR3 is CASSPTYNEQFF. CDR3 nucleotides: TGTGCCAGCAGTCCCACGTACAATGAGCAGTTCTTC.

The rearrangement joins TRBV28 to TRBJ2-1; TRBD2 agrees at 11 bases. The CDR3 sequence is 15 residues long. The junction had 1 base not matched to a gene; V was cut back by 3 bases and J by 3 bases. Germline loops: CDR1 MDHEN, CDR2 SYDVKM. The CDR3 DNA is TGTGCCAGCAGTTTTACTAGCGGGGGCTACAATGAGCAGTTCTTC. This gives the protein CASSFTSGGYNEQFF.

The V call is TRBV5-6, the J call TRBJ1-4; TRBD1 matches 7 bases. The CDR3 consists of 15 residues. The germline V gene encodes CDR1 SGHDT and CDR2 YYEEEE. V lost 4 bases and J lost 0; bases outside the gene matches: 3. CDR3 coding DNA: TGTGCCAGCAGCACGGGGACAGCAACTAATGAAAAACTGTTTTTT. Translating it yields CASSTGTATNEKLFF. Based on the CDR3 plus reference TRBV5-6 and TRBJ1-4, the full variable domain is DAGVTQSPTHLIKTRGQQVTLRCSPKSGHDTVSWYQQALGQGPQFIFQYYEEEERQRGNFPDRFSGHQFPNYSSELNVNALLLGDSALYLCASSTGTATNEKLFFGSGTQLSVL.

The J gene is TRBJ1-4, the V gene TRBV11-1; 8 bases align to TRBD1. V was clipped by 0 bases and J by 6 bases; unmatched bases: 3. CDR3 length: 15 residues. The germline gives CDR1 SGHAT, CDR2 FQDESV (reference sequence). The CDR3 coding sequence is TGTGCCAGCAGCTTAGCGGCGACAGGGGATGAAAAACTGTTTTTT. It is translated as CASSLAATGDEKLFF.

This clone was recorded once. The chain has TRBV4-1 and TRBJ2-3; TRBD2 matches 15 bases. Germline CDR1 reads MGHRA; CDR2 reads YSYEKL. The ends lost 2 bases at V and 3 bases at J; junction bases unmatched: 9. The CDR3 is made up of 19 amino acids. CDR3 DNA sequence: TGCGCCAGCAGCCAAATGACCCGGACTAGCGGGAGGGTGACAGATACGCAGTATTTT. Residues: CASSQMTRTSGRVTDTQYF.

The V gene is TRBV11-3, the J gene TRBJ2-3; D is ambiguous. Germline loops: CDR1 SGHNT, CDR2 YENEEA. The CDR3 is 12 amino acids. V dropped 1 base and J dropped 4 bases, with 3 bases sitting between them. DNA for the CDR3: TGTGCCAGCAGCTTAGGGCCAGATACGCAGTATTTT. It translates to CASSLGPDTQYF.

The CDR3 sequence: CASSQGLESYNEQFF. Here the CDR3 DNA reads TGTGCCAGCAGCCAAGGACTAGAATCCTACAATGAGCAGTTCTTC. The J gene is TRBJ2-1, the V gene TRBV4-2; possibly TRBD2 for D (6 bases). Trimming removed 1 base from V and 1 base from J, with 8 bases in between. The germline V gene has CDR1 LGHNA and CDR2 YNFKEQ. This CDR3 contains 15 residues.

J is TRBJ2-1 and V is TRBV5-6, with D possibly matching TRBD2 (6 bases). This CDR3 is built from 13 residues. The germline CDR1 and CDR2 sequences are SGHDT and YYEEEE. Trimming left V 0 bases short and J 12 bases short, with 13 bases between. The CDR3 here is CASSLVRGWGQFF. CDR3 in DNA: TGTGCCAGCAGCTTGGTGCGGGGCTGGGGGCAGTTCTTC. Full variable domain (remainder filled in from reference TRBV5-6 and TRBJ2-1): DAGVTQSPTHLIKTRGQQVTLRCSPKSGHDTVSWYQQALGQGPQFIFQYYEEEERQRGNFPDRFSGHQFPNYSSELNVNALLLGDSALYLCASSLVRGWGQFFGPGTRLTVL.